This T cell receptor beta chain was captured by sequencing in a study of cytomegalovirus exposure and HLA in healthy donors. This clone was seen a handful of times. Its antigen is as yet unknown. The CDR3 extends over 15 amino acids. The V and J ends lost 0 bases and 13 bases respectively, with 16 bases between them. Germline V lookup: CDR1 MGHRA, CDR2 YSYEKL. It was the approximately 110-subject validation cohort, separate from the roughly 700-subject first cohort, to which the donors belonged. Overall study findings and caveats: Specific recognition of CMV antigens was confirmed in vitro for a few chains (all CMV-associated). Researchers counted 150 to 200 TCR beta chains as cytomegalovirus-associated. Most TCR sequences proved rare, with some public TCRs found in many donors.

Using immunoSEQ multiplex PCR, the repertoire was profiled, and TCRdb retains in-frame clones only, with some absent. The sample lists approximately 170,000 clones, roughly 80% seen once, with 9.5% to 13% in the top ten. The chain links TRBV4-1 to TRBJ1-6; D gene ambiguous. Sequences were obtained from PBMCs. The receptor's source is a man aged 25-45 years in good health and CMV-seropositive. The CDR3 DNA sequence: TGCGCCAGCAGCCAAGAGCCAATGAGGTATCATCCCCTCCACTTT. Encoded protein: CASSQEPMRYHPLHF.